This TCR beta chain was observed in a study of cytomegalovirus exposure and HLA in healthy donors. General observations from the study: In vitro checks showed that a few CMV-associated chains really do target CMV antigens.

The junction had 13 bases not matched to a gene; V was cut back by 5 bases and J by 10 bases. Germline CDR1 is MNHEY and CDR2 is SMNVEV (reference sequence). This CDR3 comprises 15 residues. Only a few counts were recorded for this clone. Its antigen is as yet unknown. The PCR had 60 Vbeta and 13 Jbeta primers. Clones were sequenced by immunoSEQ multiplex PCR, and TCRdb holds only the in-frame ones, with some missing. The sample records 100,000 to 150,000 clones, roughly 85% being singletons. Sequencing used PBMCs. This receptor was identified in a boy younger than 18 in good health and CMV-seronegative. The rearrangement joins TRBV27 to TRBJ1-4; 7 bases are shared with TRBD1. CDR3 bases: TGTGCCAGCAGTCCGTGGGACAGTAGCTTGAGAAAACTGTTTTTT. Encoded protein: CASSPWDSSLRKLFF.